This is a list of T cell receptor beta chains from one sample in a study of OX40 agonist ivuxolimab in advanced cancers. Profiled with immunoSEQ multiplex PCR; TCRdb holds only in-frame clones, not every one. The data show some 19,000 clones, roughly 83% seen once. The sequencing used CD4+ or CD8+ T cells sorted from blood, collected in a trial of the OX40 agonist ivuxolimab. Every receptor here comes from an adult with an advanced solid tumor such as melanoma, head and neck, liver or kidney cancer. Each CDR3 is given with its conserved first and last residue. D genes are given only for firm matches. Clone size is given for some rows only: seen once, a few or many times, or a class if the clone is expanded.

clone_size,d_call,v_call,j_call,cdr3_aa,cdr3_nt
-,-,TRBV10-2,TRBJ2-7,CASSGNRAGEQCF,TGCGCCAGCAGTGGAAATAGGGCGGGCGAGCAGTGCTTC
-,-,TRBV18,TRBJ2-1,CASSPTLSGGRGQFF,TGTGCCAGCTCACCGACACTAAGTGGCGGGCGCGGGCAGTTCTTC
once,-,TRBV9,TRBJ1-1,CASSVLGRGGYTEAFF,TGTGCCAGCAGCGTGCTAGGCCGGGGGGGATACACTGAAGCTTTCTTT
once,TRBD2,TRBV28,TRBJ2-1,CASRLAGGPSLRGEQFF,TGTGCCAGCAGACTAGCGGGAGGGCCATCCCTCCGTGGTGAGCAGTTCTTC
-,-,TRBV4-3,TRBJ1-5,CASSPWAFGSNQPQHF,TGCGCCAGCAGCCCCTGGGCGTTCGGTAGCAATCAGCCCCAGCATTTT
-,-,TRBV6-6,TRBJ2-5,CASVSLTRETQYF,TGTGCCAGCGTGTCCCTTACGAGGGAGACCCAGTACTTC
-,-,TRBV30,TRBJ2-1,CAWTRLNEQFF,TGTGCCTGGACACGGCTAAATGAGCAGTTCTTC
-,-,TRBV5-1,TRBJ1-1,CASSLVVNTEAFF,TGCGCCAGCAGCTTGGTAGTCAACACTGAAGCTTTCTTT
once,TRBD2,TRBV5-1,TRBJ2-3,CASSFQGAGVGDTQYF,TGCGCCAGCAGCTTCCAGGGAGCGGGAGTAGGAGATACGCAGTATTTT
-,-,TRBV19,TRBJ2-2,CASSIRGFNTGELFF,TGTGCCAGTAGTATTAGGGGGTTCAACACCGGGGAGCTGTTTTTT
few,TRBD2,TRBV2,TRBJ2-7,CASHDGTSDEQYF,TGTGCCAGTCATGATGGGACTAGCGACGAGCAGTACTTC
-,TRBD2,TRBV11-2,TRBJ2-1,CASSLPGLAGYNEQFF,TGTGCCAGCAGCTTACCGGGACTAGCGGGCTACAATGAGCAGTTCTTC
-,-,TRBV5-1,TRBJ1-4,CASSRANEKLFF,TGCGCCAGCAGCCGGGCTAATGAAAAACTGTTTTTT
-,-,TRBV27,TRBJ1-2,CASSFRGQLISNGYTF,TGTGCCAGCAGTTTTCGAGGACAGCTAATTTCCAATGGCTACACCTTC
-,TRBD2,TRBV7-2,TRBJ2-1,CASSLTWTSVGGVEQFF,TGTGCCAGCAGCTTAACATGGACTAGCGTCGGAGGGGTTGAGCAGTTCTTC